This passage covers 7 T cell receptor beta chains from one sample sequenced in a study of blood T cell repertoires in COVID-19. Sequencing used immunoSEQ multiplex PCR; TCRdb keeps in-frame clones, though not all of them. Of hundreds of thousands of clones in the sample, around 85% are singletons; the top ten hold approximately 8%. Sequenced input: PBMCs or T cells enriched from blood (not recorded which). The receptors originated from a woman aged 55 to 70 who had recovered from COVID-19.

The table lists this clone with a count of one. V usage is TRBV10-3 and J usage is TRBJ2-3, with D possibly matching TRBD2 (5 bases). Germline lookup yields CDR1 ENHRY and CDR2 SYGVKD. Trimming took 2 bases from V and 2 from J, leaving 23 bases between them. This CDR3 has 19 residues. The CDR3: CAISEGTLGLLSPTDTQYF. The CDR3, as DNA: TGTGCCATCAGTGAGGGAACCCTTGGACTGTTATCACCCACAGATACGCAGTATTTT.

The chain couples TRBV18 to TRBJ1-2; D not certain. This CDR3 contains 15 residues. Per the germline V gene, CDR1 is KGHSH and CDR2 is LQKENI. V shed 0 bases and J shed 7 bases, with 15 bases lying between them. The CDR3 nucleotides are TGTGCCAGCTCACCACCAGTTGCAGGTTCGGCTGGCTACACCTTC. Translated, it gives CASSPPVAGSAGYTF.

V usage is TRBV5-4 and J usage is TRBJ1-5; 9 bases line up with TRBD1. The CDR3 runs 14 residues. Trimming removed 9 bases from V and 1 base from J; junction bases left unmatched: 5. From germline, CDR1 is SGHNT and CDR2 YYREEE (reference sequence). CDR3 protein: CATTTGGSNQPQHF. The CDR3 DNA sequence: TGTGCCACCACGACAGGGGGGAGCAATCAGCCCCAGCATTTT.

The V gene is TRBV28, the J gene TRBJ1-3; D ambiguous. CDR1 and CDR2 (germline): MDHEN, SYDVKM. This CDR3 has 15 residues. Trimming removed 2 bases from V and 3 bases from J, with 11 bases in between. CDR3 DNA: TGTGCCAGCAGTTTACAGGAGCGGAGTGGAAACACCATATATTTT. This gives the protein CASSLQERSGNTIYF.

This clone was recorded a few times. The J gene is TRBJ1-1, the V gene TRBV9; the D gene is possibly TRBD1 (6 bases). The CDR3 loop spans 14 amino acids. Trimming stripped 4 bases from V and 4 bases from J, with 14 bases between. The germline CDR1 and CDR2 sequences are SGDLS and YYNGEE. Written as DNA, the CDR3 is TGTGCCAGCAGCAGGGGACAAGAGGGCACTGAAGCTTTCTTT. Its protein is CASSRGQEGTEAFF.

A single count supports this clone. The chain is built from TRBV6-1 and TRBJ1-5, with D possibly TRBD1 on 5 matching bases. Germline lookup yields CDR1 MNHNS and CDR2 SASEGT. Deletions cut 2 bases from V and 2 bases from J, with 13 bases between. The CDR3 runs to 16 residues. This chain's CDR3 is CASSEPTGRGNQPQHF. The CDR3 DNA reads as TGTGCCAGCAGTGAACCAACAGGTCGTGGCAATCAGCCCCAGCATTTT.

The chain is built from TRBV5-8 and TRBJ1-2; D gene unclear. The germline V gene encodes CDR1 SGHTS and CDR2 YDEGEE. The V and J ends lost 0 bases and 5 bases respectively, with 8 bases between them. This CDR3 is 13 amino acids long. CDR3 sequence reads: CASSLDRRYGYTF. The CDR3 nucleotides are TGTGCCAGCAGCTTGGATCGCAGATATGGCTACACCTTC.